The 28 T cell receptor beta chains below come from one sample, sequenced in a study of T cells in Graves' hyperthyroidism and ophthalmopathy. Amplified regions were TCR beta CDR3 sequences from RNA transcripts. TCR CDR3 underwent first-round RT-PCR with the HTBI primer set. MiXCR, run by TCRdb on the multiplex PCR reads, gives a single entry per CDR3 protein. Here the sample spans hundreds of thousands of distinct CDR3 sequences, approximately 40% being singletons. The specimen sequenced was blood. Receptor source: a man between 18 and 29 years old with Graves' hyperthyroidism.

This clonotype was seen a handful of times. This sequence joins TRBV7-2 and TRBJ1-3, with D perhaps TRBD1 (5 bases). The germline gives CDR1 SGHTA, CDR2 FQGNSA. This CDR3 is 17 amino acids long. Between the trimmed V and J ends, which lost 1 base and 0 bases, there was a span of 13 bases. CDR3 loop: CASSLGQGLFSGNTIYF. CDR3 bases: TGTGCCAGCAGCTTAGGGCAGGGTCTCTTCTCTGGAAACACCATATATTTT.

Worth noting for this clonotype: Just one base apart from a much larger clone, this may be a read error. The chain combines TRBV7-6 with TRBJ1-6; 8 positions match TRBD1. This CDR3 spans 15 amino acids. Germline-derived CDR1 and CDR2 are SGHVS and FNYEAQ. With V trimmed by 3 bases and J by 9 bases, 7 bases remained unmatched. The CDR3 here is CASSLSGGTGSPLHF. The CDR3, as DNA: TGTGCCAGCAGCTTGTCCGGAGGGACAGGTTCACCCCTCCACTTT.

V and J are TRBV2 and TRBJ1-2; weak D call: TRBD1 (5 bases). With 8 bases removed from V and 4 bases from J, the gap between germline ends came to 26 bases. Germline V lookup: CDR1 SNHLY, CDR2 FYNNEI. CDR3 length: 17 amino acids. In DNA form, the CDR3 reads TGTGCCAGCGGGGGACTAGCGGACAACACCGGGGGCTATGGCTACACCTTC. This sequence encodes CASGGLADNTGGYGYTF. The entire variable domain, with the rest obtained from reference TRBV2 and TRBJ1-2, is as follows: EPEVTQTPSHQVTQMGQEVILRCVPISNHLYFYWYRQILGQKVEFLVSFYNNEISEKSEIFDDQFSVERPDGSNFTLKIRSTKLEDSAMYFCASGGLADNTGGYGYTFGSGTRLTVV.

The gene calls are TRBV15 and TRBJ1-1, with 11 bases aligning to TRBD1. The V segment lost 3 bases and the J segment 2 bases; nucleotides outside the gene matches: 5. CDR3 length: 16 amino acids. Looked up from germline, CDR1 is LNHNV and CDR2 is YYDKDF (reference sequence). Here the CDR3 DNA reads TGTGCCACCAGCAGCTTGGACAGGGGGCCCAACACTGAAGCTTTCTTT. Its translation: CATSSLDRGPNTEAFF. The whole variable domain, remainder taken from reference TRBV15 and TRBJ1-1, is DAMVIQNPRYQVTQFGKPVTLSCSQTLNHNVMYWYQQKSSQAPKLLFHYYDKDFNNEADTPDNFQSRRPNTSFCFLDIRSPGLGDTAMYLCATSSLDRGPNTEAFFGQGTRLTVV.

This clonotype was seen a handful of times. The CDR3 DNA reads as TGTGCCAGCAGCGGACAGGCCATAGAGACCCAGTACTTC. Translating it yields CASSGQAIETQYF. The V call is TRBV7-9, the J call TRBJ2-5; 7 bases agree with TRBD1. The V gene's germline CDR1 is SEHNR and CDR2 FQNEAQ (reference sequence). The ends lost 5 bases at V and 4 bases at J; junction bases unmatched: 4. This CDR3 is 13 amino acids long.

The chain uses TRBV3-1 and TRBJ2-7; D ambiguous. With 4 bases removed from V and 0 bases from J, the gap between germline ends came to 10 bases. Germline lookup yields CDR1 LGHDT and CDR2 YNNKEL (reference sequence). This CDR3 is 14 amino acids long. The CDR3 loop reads CASSPGRTSYEQYF. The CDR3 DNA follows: TGTGCCAGCAGCCCTGGACGGACCTCCTACGAGCAGTACTTC.

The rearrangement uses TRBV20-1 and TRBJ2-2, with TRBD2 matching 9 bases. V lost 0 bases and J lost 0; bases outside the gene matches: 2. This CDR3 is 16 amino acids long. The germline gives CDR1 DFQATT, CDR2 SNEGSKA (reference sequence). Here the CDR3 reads CSARDASGANTGELFF. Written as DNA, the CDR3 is TGCAGTGCTAGAGATGCTAGCGGGGCGAACACCGGGGAGCTGTTTTTT.

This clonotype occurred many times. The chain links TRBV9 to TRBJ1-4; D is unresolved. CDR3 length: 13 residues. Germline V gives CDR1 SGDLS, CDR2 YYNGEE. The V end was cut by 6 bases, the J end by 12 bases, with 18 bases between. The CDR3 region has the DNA TGTGCCAGCACCTCAGGTAGGGCCGGGCAACTGTTTTTT. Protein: CASTSGRAGQLFF.

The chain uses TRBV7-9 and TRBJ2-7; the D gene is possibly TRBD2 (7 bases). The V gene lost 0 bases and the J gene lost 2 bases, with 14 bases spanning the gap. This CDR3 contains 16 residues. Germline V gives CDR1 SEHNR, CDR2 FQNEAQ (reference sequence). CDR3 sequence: CASSLAGGVLTYEQYF. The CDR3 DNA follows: TGTGCCAGCAGCTTAGCAGGGGGGGTTCTCACCTACGAGCAGTACTTC. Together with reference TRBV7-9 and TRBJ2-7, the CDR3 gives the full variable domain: DTGVSQNPRHKITKRGQNVTFRCDPISEHNRLYWYRQTLGQGPEFLTYFQNEAQLEKSRLLSDRFSAERPKGSFSTLEIQRTEQGDSAMYLCASSLAGGVLTYEQYFGPGTRLTVT.

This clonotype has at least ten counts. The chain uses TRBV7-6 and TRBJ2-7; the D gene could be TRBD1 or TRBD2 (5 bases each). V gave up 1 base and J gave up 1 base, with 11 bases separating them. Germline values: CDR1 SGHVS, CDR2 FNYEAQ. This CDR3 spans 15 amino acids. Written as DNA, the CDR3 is TGTGCCAGCAGCTTAGAAACAGGAGGTTCCTACGAGCAGTACTTC. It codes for CASSLETGGSYEQYF.

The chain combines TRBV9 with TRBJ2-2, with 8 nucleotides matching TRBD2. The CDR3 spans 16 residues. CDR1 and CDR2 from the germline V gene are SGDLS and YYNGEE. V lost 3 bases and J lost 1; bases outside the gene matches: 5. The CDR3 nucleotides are TGTGCCAGCAGCGCAGATAGCGGGATGAACACCGGGGAGCTGTTTTTT. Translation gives CASSADSGMNTGELFF.

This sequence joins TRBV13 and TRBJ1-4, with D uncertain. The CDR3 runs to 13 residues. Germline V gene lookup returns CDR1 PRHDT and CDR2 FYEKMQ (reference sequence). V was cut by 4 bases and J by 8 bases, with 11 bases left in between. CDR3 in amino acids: CASSSDRREKLFF. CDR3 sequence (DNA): TGTGCCAGCAGCTCCGACCGAAGAGAAAAACTGTTTTTT. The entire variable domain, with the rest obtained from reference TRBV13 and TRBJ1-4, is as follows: AAGVIQSPRHLIKEKRETATLKCYPIPRHDTVYWYQQGPGQDPQFLISFYEKMQSDKGSIPDRFSAQQFSDYHSELNMSSLELGDSALYFCASSSDRREKLFFGSGTQLSVL.

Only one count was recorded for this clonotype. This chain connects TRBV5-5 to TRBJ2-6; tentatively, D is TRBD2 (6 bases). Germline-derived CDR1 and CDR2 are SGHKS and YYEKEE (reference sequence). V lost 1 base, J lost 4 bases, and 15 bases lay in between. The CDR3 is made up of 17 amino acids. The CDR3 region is CASSLRLGTGGANVLTF. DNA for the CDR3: TGTGCCAGCAGCTTGAGGCTCGGGACTGGAGGGGCCAACGTCCTGACTTTC.

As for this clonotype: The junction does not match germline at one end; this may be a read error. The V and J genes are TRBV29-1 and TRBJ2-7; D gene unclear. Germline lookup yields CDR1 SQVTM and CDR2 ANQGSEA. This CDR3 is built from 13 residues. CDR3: CSPPCHRGYERYF. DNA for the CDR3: TGCAGCCCCCCGTGCCACCGTGGCTACGAGCGGTACTTC.

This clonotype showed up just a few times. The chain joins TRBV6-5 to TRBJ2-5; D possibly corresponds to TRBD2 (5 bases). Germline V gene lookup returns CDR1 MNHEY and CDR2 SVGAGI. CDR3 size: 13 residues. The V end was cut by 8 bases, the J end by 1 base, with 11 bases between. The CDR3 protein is CASLSLAQETQYF. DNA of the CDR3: TGTGCCAGCCTGAGCCTAGCCCAAGAGACCCAGTACTTC.

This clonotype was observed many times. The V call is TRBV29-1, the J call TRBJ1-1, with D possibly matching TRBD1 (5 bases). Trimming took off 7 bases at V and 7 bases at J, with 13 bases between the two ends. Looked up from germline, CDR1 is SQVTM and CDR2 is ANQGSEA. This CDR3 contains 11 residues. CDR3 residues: CSAEPGGEAFF. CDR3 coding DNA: TGCAGCGCCGAACCCGGGGGTGAAGCTTTCTTT.

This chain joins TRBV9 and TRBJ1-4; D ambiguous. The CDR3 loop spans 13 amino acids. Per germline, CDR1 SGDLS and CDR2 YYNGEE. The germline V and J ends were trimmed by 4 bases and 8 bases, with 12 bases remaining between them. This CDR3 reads CASSLLPGEKLFF. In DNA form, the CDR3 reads TGTGCCAGCAGCTTGCTCCCCGGGGAAAAACTGTTTTTT.

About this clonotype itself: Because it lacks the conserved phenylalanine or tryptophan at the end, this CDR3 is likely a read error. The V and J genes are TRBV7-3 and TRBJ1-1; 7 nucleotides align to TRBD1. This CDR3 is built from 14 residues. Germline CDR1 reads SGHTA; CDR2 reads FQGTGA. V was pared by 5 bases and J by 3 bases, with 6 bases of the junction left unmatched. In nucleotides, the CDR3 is TGTGCCAGCAGCCCCGGGACAGACGACACTGAAGCTTTCCTT. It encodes CASSPGTDDTEAFL.

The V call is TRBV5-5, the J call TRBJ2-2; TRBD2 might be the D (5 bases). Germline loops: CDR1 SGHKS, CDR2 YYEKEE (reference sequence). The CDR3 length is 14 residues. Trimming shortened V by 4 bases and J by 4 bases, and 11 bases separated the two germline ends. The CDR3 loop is CASSALASTGELFF. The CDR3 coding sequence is TGTGCCAGCAGCGCTCTAGCAAGCACCGGGGAGCTGTTTTTT.

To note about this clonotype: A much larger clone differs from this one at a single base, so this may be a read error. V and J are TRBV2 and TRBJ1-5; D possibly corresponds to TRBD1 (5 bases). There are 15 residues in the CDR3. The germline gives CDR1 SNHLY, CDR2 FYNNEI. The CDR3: CDSSGTFDSNQPQHF. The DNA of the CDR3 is TGTGACAGCAGCGGGACGTTCGATAGCAATCAGCCCCAGCATTTT.

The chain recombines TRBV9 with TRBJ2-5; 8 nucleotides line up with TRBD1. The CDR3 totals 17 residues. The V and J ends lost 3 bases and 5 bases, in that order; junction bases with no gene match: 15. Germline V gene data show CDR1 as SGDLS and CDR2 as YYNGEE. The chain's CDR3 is CASSGPPGTGARETQYF. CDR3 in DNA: TGTGCCAGCAGCGGACCCCCTGGGACAGGAGCCCGGGAGACCCAGTACTTC.

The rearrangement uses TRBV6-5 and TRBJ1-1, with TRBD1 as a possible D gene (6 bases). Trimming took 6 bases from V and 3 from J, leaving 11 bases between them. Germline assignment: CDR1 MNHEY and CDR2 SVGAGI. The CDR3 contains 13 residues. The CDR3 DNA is TGTGCCAGCAGAGAAGAGGGGGACACTGAAGCTTTCTTT. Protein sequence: CASREEGDTEAFF.

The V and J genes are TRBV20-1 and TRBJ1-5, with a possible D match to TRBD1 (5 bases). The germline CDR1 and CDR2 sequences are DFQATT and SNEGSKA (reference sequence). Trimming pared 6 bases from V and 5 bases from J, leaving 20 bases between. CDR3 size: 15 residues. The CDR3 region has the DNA TGCAGTGCCGAGCCCGGGAGGGGTGGCTATCAGCCCCAGCATTTT. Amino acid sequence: CSAEPGRGGYQPQHF.

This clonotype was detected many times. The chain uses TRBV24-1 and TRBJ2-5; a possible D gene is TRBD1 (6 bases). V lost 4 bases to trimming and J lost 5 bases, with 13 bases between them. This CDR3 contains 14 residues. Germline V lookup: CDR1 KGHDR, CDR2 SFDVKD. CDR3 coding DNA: TGTGCCACCAGTGAAGGGGGTGGCTCGGAGACCCAGTACTTC. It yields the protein CATSEGGGSETQYF.

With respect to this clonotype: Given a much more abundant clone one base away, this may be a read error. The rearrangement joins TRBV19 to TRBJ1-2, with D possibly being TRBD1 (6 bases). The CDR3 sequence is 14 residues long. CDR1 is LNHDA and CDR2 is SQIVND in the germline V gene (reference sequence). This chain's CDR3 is CTSSLSTGNYGYTF. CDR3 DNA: TGTACCAGTAGTTTATCCACAGGGAACTATGGCTACACCTTC.

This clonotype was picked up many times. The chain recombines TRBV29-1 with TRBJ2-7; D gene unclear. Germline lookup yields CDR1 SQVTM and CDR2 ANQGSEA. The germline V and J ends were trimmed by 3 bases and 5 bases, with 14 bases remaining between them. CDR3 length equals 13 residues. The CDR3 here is CSVDGQTTDEQYF. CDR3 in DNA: TGCAGCGTTGATGGCCAAACTACTGACGAGCAGTACTTC.

CDR3 DNA sequence: TGCAGCAGCCCGGGTGTGGGGACGGATCAGCCCCAGCATTTT. Protein product: CSSPGVGTDQPQHF. J is TRBJ1-5 and V is TRBV29-1; possibly TRBD1 for D (5 bases). Germline CDR1 SQVTM, CDR2 ANQGSEA. V dropped 8 bases and J dropped 5 bases, with 19 bases sitting between them. This CDR3 contains 14 residues.

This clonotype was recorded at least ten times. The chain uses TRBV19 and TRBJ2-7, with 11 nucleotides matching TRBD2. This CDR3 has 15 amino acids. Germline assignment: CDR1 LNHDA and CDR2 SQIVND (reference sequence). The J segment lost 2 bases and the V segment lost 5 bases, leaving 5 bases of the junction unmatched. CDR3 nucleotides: TGTGCCAGTAGTGCTAGCGGGAGGCCACCCTACGAGCAGTACTTC. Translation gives CASSASGRPPYEQYF.